Shown below are 8 T cell receptor beta chains from a single sample sequenced in a study of blood T cell repertoires in COVID-19. Assay: immunoSEQ multiplex PCR; the TCRdb copy retains only in-frame clones and omits some. The sample consists of 150,000 to 200,000 clones, more than 70% of them appearing once. What was sequenced was peripheral blood. These receptors were collected from a woman of 80 years or more with active or convalescent COVID-19.

This clone occurred a few times. The chain recombines TRBV27 with TRBJ1-5; tentatively, D is TRBD1 (6 bases). CDR3 size: 14 residues. Trimming pared 2 bases from V and 7 bases from J, leaving 12 bases between. Germline values: CDR1 MNHEY, CDR2 SMNVEV (reference sequence). CDR3 sequence reads: CASSLNRVGQPQHF. The CDR3 DNA sequence: TGTGCCAGCAGTTTAAACAGGGTTGGCCAGCCCCAGCATTTT.

This chain connects TRBV7-9 to TRBJ2-3; D is uncertain. The CDR3 extends over 14 amino acids. V dropped 1 base and J dropped 6 bases, with 11 bases sitting between them. The germline V gene has CDR1 SEHNR and CDR2 FQNEAQ (reference sequence). This CDR3 reads CASSLGLAVDTQYF. The CDR3 bases are TGTGCCAGCAGCTTAGGACTCGCAGTCGATACGCAGTATTTT.

The chain recombines TRBV4-1 with TRBJ2-3; D is unclear. The CDR3 consists of 13 residues. Germline V gene sequence: CDR1 MGHRA, CDR2 YSYEKL. V was trimmed by 1 base and J by 6 bases, leaving 8 bases between them. CDR3 coding DNA: TGCGCCAGCAGCCAAGGTCCGCAGGATACGCAGTATTTT. This gives the protein CASSQGPQDTQYF.

The chain is built from TRBV4-2 and TRBJ1-2, with 7 positions matching TRBD1. CDR1 and CDR2 (germline): LGHNA, YNFKEQ. This CDR3 contains 15 residues. J was trimmed by 5 bases and V by 2 bases; bases with no gene match: 8. In DNA form, the CDR3 reads TGTGCCAGCAGCCAATCACAGGGGCCGCAGTATGGCTACACCTTC. Residues: CASSQSQGPQYGYTF.

This clone showed up just a few times. The rearrangement joins TRBV25-1 to TRBJ1-1, with TRBD1 as a possible D gene (5 bases). This CDR3 has 15 amino acids. Germline assignment: CDR1 MGHDK and CDR2 SYGVNS. The germline V and J ends were trimmed by 3 bases and 3 bases, with 14 bases remaining between them. CDR3 coding DNA: TGTGCCAGCAGTGATCCGAGTCGGGGGGACACTGAAGCTTTCTTT. Translating it yields CASSDPSRGDTEAFF.

This chain connects TRBV6-5 to TRBJ1-2; weak D call: TRBD1 (5 bases). CDR1 and CDR2 (germline): MNHEY, SVGAGI. This CDR3 has 13 amino acids. V was trimmed by 8 bases and J by 4 bases, leaving 14 bases between them. CDR3 region: CASQQASGYGYTF. The CDR3 nucleotides read TGTGCCAGCCAACAGGCCTCGGGCTATGGCTACACCTTC.

The chain combines TRBV2 with TRBJ2-2, with TRBD1 as a possible D gene (6 bases). V was clipped by 6 bases and J by 0 bases, with 8 bases between them. The germline gives CDR1 SNHLY, CDR2 FYNNEI. There are 14 residues in the CDR3. CDR3 DNA sequence: TGTGCCAGCAGCCGGACAGCGAACACCGGGGAGCTGTTTTTT. Its protein is CASSRTANTGELFF. Full variable domain (missing parts from reference TRBV2 and TRBJ2-2): EPEVTQTPSHQVTQMGQEVILRCVPISNHLYFYWYRQILGQKVEFLVSFYNNEISEKSEIFDDQFSVERPDGSNFTLKIRSTKLEDSAMYFCASSRTANTGELFFGEGSRLTVL.

This clone has ten or more counts. V and J are TRBV6-2 or TRBV6-3 and TRBJ1-4; D perhaps matches TRBD1 (6 bases). Germline-derived CDR1 and CDR2 are MNHEY and SVGEGT. This CDR3 is built from 14 residues. Trimming took 5 bases from V and 7 from J, leaving 14 bases between them. CDR3 DNA sequence: TGTGCCAGCAGTCAACAGGGAAGGATTGAAAAACTGTTTTTT. Translating it yields CASSQQGRIEKLFF.